This entry concerns a single TCR beta chain. Its antigen is as yet unknown. Each donor was a healthy Caucasian individual from Russia, aged roughly 6 to 100. Each donor's blood draw was approximately 10 milliliters of peripheral blood. With a J-beta primer mix and a sample-barcoded 5' primer, a second PCR ran about 7 to 12 cycles. Each of the cDNA molecules was tagged by a template-switch adaptor with 12 random nucleotides. Each CDR3 protein is one row after TCRdb ran MiXCR on the 5' RACE reads. The profile covers approximately 800,000 distinct CDR3 sequences, with about half appearing a single time and approximately 18% taken by the ten largest. This sample was included in a study of blood T cells in healthy people across ages. Study results and limitations: Among T cells, TCR beta diversity per million cells dropped roughly linearly as age rose.

The CDR3 runs 15 residues. Between the trimmed V and J ends, which lost 5 bases and 6 bases, there was a span of 18 bases. The germline gives CDR1 MDHEN, CDR2 SYDVKM. Source material: blood. The chain combines TRBV28 with TRBJ2-3; weak D call: TRBD2 (6 bases). The clonotype originates from a man of 80 years or more in good health. CDR3 loop: CASSGELAWADTQYF. CDR3 sequence (DNA): TGTGCCAGCAGTGGCGAACTAGCTTGGGCGGATACGCAGTATTTT.